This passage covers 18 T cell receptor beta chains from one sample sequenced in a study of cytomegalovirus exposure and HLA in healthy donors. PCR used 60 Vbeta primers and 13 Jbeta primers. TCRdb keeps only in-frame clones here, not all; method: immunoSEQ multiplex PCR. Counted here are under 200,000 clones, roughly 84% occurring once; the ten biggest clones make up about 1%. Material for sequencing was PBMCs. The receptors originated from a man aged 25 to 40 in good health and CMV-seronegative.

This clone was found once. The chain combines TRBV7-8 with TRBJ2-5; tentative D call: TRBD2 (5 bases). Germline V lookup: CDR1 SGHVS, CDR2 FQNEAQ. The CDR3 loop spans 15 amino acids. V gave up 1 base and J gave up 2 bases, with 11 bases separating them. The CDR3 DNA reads TGTGCCAGCAGCTTAGATCTGAGGGATCAAGAGACCCAGTACTTC. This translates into CASSLDLRDQETQYF.

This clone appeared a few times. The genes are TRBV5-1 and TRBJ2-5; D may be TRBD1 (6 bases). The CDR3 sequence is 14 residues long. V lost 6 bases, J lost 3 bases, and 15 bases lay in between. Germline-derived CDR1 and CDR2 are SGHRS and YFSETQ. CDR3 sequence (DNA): TGCGCCAGCATGGTCGGACAGCCTAAAGAGACCCAGTACTTC. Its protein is CASMVGQPKETQYF.

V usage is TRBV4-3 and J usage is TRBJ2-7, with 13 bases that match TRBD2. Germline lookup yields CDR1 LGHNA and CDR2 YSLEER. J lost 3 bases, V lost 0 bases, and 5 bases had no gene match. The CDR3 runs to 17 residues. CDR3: CASSQDIGTSGVYEQYF. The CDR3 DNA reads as TGCGCCAGCAGCCAAGATATAGGGACTAGCGGGGTCTACGAGCAGTACTTC.

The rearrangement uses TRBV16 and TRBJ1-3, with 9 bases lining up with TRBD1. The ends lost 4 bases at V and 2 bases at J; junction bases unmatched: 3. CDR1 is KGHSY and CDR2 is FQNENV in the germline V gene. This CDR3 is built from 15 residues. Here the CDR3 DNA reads TGTGCCAGCAGCCTTGGGACAGGGACTGGAAACACCATATATTTT. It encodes CASSLGTGTGNTIYF. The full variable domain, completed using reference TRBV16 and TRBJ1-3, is GEEVAQTPKHLVRGEGQKAKLYCAPIKGHSYVFWYQQVLKNEFKFLISFQNENVFDETGMPKERFSAKCLPNSPCSLEIQATKLEDSAVYFCASSLGTGTGNTIYFGEGSWLTVV.

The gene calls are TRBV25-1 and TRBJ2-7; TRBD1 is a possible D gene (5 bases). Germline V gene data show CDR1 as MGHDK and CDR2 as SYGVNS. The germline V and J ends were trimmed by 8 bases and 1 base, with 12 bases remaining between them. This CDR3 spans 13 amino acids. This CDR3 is CASGADSSYEQYF. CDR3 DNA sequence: TGTGCCAGCGGAGCTGACAGTTCCTACGAGCAGTACTTC.

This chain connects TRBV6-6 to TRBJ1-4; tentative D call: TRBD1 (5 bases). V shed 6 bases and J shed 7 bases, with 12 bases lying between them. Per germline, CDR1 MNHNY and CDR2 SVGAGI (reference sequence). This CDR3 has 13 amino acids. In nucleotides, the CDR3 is TGTGCCAGCAGGGGCAGGGAGGGTGAAAAACTGTTTTTT. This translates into CASRGREGEKLFF.

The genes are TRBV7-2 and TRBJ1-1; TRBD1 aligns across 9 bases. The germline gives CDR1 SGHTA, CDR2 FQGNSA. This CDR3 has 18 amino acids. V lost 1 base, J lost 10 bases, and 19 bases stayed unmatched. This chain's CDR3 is CASSLVRRPDRDREAAFF. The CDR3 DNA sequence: TGTGCCAGCAGCTTAGTGAGACGACCGGACCGGGACAGGGAGGCAGCTTTCTTT.

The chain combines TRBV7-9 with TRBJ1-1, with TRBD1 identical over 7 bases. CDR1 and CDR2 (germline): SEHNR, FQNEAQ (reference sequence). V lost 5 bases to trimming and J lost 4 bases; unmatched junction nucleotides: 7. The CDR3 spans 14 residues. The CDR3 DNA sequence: TGTGCCAGCAGCCGGACAGGAGTTTCCACTGAAGCTTTCTTT. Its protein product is CASSRTGVSTEAFF.

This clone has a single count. CDR3 nucleotide sequence: TGTGCCAGTAGTACACAAGCCTACAATGAGCAGTTCTTC. Translated, it gives CASSTQAYNEQFF. The V gene is TRBV19, the J gene TRBJ2-1; D is ambiguous. The CDR3 consists of 13 residues. Trimming removed 4 bases from V and 2 bases from J, with 6 bases in between. Germline CDR1 and CDR2: LNHDA and SQIVND (reference sequence).

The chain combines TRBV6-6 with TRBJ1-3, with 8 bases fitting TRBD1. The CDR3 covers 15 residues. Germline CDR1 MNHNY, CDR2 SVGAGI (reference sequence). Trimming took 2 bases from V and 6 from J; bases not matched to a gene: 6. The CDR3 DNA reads TGTGCCAGCAGTTACGCCAGGGGGCTTGAAAACACCATATATTTT. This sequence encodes CASSYARGLENTIYF.

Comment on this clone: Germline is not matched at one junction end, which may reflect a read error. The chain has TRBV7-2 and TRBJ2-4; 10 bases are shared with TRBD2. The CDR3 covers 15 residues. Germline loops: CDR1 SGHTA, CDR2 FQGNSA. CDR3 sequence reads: CAGSLQRGGSNIQYF. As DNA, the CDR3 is TGTGCCGGCAGCTTACAGCGGGGGGGCTCGAACATTCAGTACTTC.

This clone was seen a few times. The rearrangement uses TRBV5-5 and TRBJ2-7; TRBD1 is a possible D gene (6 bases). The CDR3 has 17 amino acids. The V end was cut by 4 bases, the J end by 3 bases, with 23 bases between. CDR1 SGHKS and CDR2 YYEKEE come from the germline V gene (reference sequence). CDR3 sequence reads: CASSGAARTDVYYEQYF. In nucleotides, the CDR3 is TGTGCCAGCAGCGGAGCCGCGAGGACAGATGTATACTACGAGCAGTACTTC.

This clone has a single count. The CDR3 DNA is TGTGCCAGCATCACGAACAGGGAATCCTACAATGAGCAGTTCTTC. Protein product: CASITNRESYNEQFF. The chain joins TRBV6-6 to TRBJ2-1; weak D call: TRBD1 (6 bases). The CDR3 is 15 amino acids. V lost 7 bases, J lost 1 base, and 14 bases lay in between. Germline assignment: CDR1 MNHNY and CDR2 SVGAGI (reference sequence).

The CDR3 nucleotides read TGTGCCAGCAGCTCGGGACAGGGAAGGACCAAAAACATTCAGTACTTC. The encoded protein is CASSSGQGRTKNIQYF. The chain is built from TRBV5-4 and TRBJ2-4; 9 bases align to TRBD1. The CDR3 loop spans 16 amino acids. V trimming: 3 bases; J trimming: 2 bases; junction bases outside the gene matches: 6. Germline CDR1 SGHNT, CDR2 YYREEE (reference sequence).

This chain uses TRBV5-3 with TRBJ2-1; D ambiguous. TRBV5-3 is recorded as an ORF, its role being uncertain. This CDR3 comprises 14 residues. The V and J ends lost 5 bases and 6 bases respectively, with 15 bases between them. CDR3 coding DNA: TGTGCCAGAAGATGCGGAGCTCGCGGCAATGAGCAGTTCTTC. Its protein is CARRCGARGNEQFF.

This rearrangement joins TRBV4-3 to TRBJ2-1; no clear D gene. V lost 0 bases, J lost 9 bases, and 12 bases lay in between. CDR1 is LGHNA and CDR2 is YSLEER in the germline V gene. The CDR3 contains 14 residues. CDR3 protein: CASSQDSWSSEQFF. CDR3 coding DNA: TGCGCCAGCAGCCAAGACTCGTGGTCCAGTGAGCAGTTCTTC.

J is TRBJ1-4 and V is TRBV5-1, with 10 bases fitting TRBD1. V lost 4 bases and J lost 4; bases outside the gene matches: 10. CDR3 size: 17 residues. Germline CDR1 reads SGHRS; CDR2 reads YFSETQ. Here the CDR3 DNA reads TGCGCCAGCAGCCCACCTGACAGGGGGCGAGATAATGAAAAACTGTTTTTT. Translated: CASSPPDRGRDNEKLFF.

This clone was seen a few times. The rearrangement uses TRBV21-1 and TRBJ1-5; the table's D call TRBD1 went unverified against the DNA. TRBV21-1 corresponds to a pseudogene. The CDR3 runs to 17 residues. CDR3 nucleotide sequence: TGTGCCAGCAGCAATCAGACAGGGAAAGGTGGCAATCAGCCCCAGCATTTT. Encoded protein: CASSNQTGKGGNQPQHF.